The 29 T cell receptor beta chains in this list originate from one sample, sequenced in a study of shared clonotypes between healthy human individuals. Clones were sequenced by immunoSEQ multiplex PCR, and TCRdb holds only the in-frame ones, with some missing. Found here are approximately 340,000 clones, around four fifths of them singletons; the top ten hold 10%. Sequencing was performed on memory CD4+ T cells sorted from blood. Described subset: CD45RA-negative fraction. These receptors all stem from a man younger than 45 in good health.

The rearrangement uses TRBV7-9 and TRBJ2-7, with D unclear. Trimming removed 1 base at V and 5 bases at J, with 9 bases between. CDR1 is SEHNR and CDR2 is FQNEAQ in the germline V gene (reference sequence). This CDR3 has 13 amino acids. The CDR3 reads CASSLVLDDEQYF. The CDR3, as DNA: TGTGCCAGCAGCTTAGTCCTAGACGACGAGCAGTACTTC.

V is TRBV6-5 and J is TRBJ2-7, with 7 bases fitting TRBD1. Germline trimming cut 7 bases from V and 7 bases from J; bases unmatched to any gene: 7. Germline V gene data show CDR1 as MNHEY and CDR2 as SVGAGI. This CDR3 has 12 residues. The CDR3 region has the DNA TGTGCCAGCACGGCAGGGGGTGAGGAGCAGTACTTC. Its protein product is CASTAGGEEQYF.

This clone turned up a few times. The chain couples TRBV5-4 to TRBJ1-1; 9 bases fit TRBD1. The CDR3 consists of 14 residues. From germline, CDR1 is SGHNT and CDR2 YYREEE (reference sequence). Trimming at V came to 4 bases and at J to 4 bases, leaving 5 bases not matched to a gene. The CDR3 DNA reads TGTGCCAGCAGCGGAAGACAGGGGGTCACTGAAGCTTTCTTT. This codes for CASSGRQGVTEAFF.

The gene calls are TRBV7-2 and TRBJ2-5; no clear D gene. Germline V gene data show CDR1 as SGHTA and CDR2 as FQGNSA. The CDR3 length is 12 residues. With 3 bases removed from V and 6 bases from J, the gap between germline ends came to 8 bases. DNA for the CDR3: TGTGCCAGCAGCTTGAGTCTCCAGACCCAGTACTTC. Residues: CASSLSLQTQYF.

The chain employs TRBV14 and TRBJ1-2, with 7 bases fitting TRBD1. This CDR3 contains 13 residues. V lost 2 bases, J lost 7 bases, and 4 bases stayed unmatched. In germline, CDR1 is SGHDN, CDR2 FVKESK. The CDR3 loop is CASSQTGELGYTF. The CDR3 coding sequence is TGTGCCAGCAGCCAAACAGGGGAACTTGGCTACACCTTC.

This clone has just a few counts. The chain employs TRBV10-3 and TRBJ1-2, with D possibly matching TRBD1 (5 bases). This CDR3 is built from 14 residues. Trimming took off 5 bases at V and 5 bases at J, with 15 bases between the two ends. Germline values: CDR1 ENHRY, CDR2 SYGVKD. The chain's CDR3 is CAISRDAKSYGYTF. CDR3 in DNA: TGTGCCATCAGTCGGGACGCGAAATCGTATGGCTACACCTTC.

This rearrangement joins TRBV5-4 to TRBJ2-3, with D perhaps assigned TRBD1 or TRBD2 (6 bases each). The V end lost 3 bases, the J end lost 4 bases, and 15 bases lay between the germline ends. The V gene's germline CDR1 is SGHNT and CDR2 YYREEE (reference sequence). The CDR3 is 15 amino acids. Here the CDR3 reads CASSSGGRSPDTQYF. CDR3 nucleotides: TGTGCCAGCAGCTCCGGGGGCCGATCGCCAGATACGCAGTATTTT.

At least ten counts were recorded for this clone. In DNA, the CDR3 is TGTGCCAGTAGTATTTCTGGTGAACTGAGGGCCAACGTCCTGACTTTC. Translation: CASSISGELRANVLTF. The chain has TRBV19 and TRBJ2-6; D is undetermined. V was trimmed by 3 bases and J by 5 bases, leaving 14 bases between them. CDR1 LNHDA and CDR2 SQIVND come from the germline V gene (reference sequence). The length of the CDR3 is 16 residues.

This clone was counted a few times. V and J are TRBV19 and TRBJ1-5; no firm D call. V was pared by 3 bases and J by 0 bases, with 9 bases between. Germline values: CDR1 LNHDA, CDR2 SQIVND (reference sequence). CDR3 length equals 15 residues. CDR3 nucleotide sequence: TGTGCCAGTAGTATCGGTCCGAATAGCAATCAGCCCCAGCATTTT. This sequence encodes CASSIGPNSNQPQHF.

This chain joins TRBV6-1 and TRBJ1-2; D not certain. Germline CDR1 MNHNS, CDR2 SASEGT. The V end was cut by 4 bases, the J end by 4 bases, with 13 bases between. The CDR3 runs 14 residues. Here the CDR3 DNA reads TGTGCCAGCAGTGTAGGGAAGACTACCTATGGCTACACCTTC. Translation: CASSVGKTTYGYTF.

The rearrangement joins TRBV19 to TRBJ2-7; the D gene is possibly TRBD1 (6 bases). This CDR3 region has 13 residues. Trimming shortened V by 6 bases and J by 3 bases, and 12 bases separated the two germline ends. In germline, CDR1 is LNHDA, CDR2 SQIVND (reference sequence). CDR3 DNA sequence: TGTGCCAGTAGCATACAAGGGGGCTACGAGCAGTACTTC. Translation: CASSIQGGYEQYF.

The chain links TRBV20-1 to TRBJ1-1, with no clear D. The CDR3 has 11 amino acids. Germline V CDR1 and CDR2: DFQATT, SNEGSKA (reference sequence). In DNA, the CDR3 is TGCAGACCTACCATGAACACTGAAGCTTTCTTT. Its translation is CRPTMNTEAFF.

This clone was seen just once. This chain links TRBV5-1 with TRBJ2-1, with TRBD1 identical over 8 bases. The V gene's germline CDR1 is SGHRS and CDR2 YFSETQ. V lost 3 bases and J lost 6; bases outside the gene matches: 5. The CDR3 spans 14 residues. The CDR3 region has the DNA TGCGCCAGCAGCTCAGGACAGGGCCGCAATGAGCAGTTCTTC. Translated, it gives CASSSGQGRNEQFF.

The chain combines TRBV25-1 with TRBJ2-7; tentatively, D is TRBD1 or TRBD2 (5 bases each). V was trimmed by 2 bases and J by 3 bases, leaving 8 bases between them. Germline V gene sequence: CDR1 MGHDK, CDR2 SYGVNS. The CDR3 totals 13 residues. The CDR3 region is CASSERGVYEQYF. The CDR3 DNA reads as TGTGCCAGCAGTGAACGGGGCGTCTACGAGCAGTACTTC.

V usage is TRBV10-3 and J usage is TRBJ2-1; D gene uncertain. V was trimmed by 6 bases and J by 10 bases, leaving 16 bases between them. This CDR3 has 13 residues. Germline CDR1 reads ENHRY; CDR2 reads SYGVKD. The CDR3 loop is CAIRPKPTEEQFF. Written as DNA, the CDR3 is TGTGCCATCAGGCCGAAACCGACGGAAGAGCAGTTCTTC.

V and J are TRBV25-1 and TRBJ1-4; D might be TRBD1 (5 bases). Trimming left V 9 bases short and J 8 bases short, with 13 bases between. Germline CDR1 reads MGHDK; CDR2 reads SYGVNS. The CDR3 is made up of 12 amino acids. The CDR3 protein is CASTGVGEKLFF. CDR3 bases: TGTGCCAGTACGGGGGTTGGCGAAAAACTGTTTTTT.

Turning to this clone: The same CDR3 also results from other DNA sequences found in this sample. This chain joins TRBV19 and TRBJ2-2; D ambiguous. The CDR3 spans 11 residues. CDR1 and CDR2 from the germline V gene are LNHDA and SQIVND (reference sequence). The V gene lost 8 bases and the J gene lost 2 bases, with 3 bases spanning the gap. As DNA, the CDR3 is TGTGCCAGTCAAAACACCGGGGAGCTGTTTTTT. Protein sequence: CASQNTGELFF.

At least ten counts were recorded for this clone. This chain uses TRBV30 with TRBJ2-5; unclear D gene. The length of the CDR3 is 12 residues. The V gene's germline CDR1 is GTSNPN and CDR2 SVGIG (reference sequence). The germline V and J ends were trimmed by 5 bases and 5 bases, with 12 bases remaining between them. This CDR3 is CAWSPLGETQYF. The CDR3 nucleotides are TGTGCCTGGTCCCCTCTAGGGGAGACCCAGTACTTC.

The chain recombines TRBV5-4 with TRBJ2-4, with TRBD1 as a possible D gene (5 bases). Per germline, CDR1 SGHNT and CDR2 YYREEE (reference sequence). This CDR3 contains 15 residues. Trimming pared 0 bases from V and 5 bases from J, leaving 12 bases between. CDR3: CASSLGPQAQNIQYF. The CDR3 DNA reads TGTGCCAGCAGCTTGGGGCCACAGGCCCAAAACATTCAGTACTTC.

The chain combines TRBV9 with TRBJ2-1; TRBD2 aligns across 8 bases. Looked up from germline, CDR1 is SGDLS and CDR2 is YYNGEE. Trimming took 4 bases from V and 9 from J; bases not matched to a gene: 15. This CDR3 has 16 amino acids. The CDR3 region is CASSPRLAGGYTEQFF. The DNA for the CDR3 is TGTGCCAGCAGCCCCCGACTGGCGGGGGGTTATACTGAGCAGTTCTTC.

The genes are TRBV6-5 and TRBJ2-5; D gene unclear. In germline, CDR1 is MNHEY, CDR2 SVGAGI. The CDR3 covers 15 residues. V gave up 4 bases and J gave up 4 bases, with 16 bases separating them. The CDR3: CASSSSFGDSETQYF. Here the CDR3 DNA reads TGTGCCAGCAGTTCCTCATTTGGTGATTCAGAGACCCAGTACTTC.

The chain links TRBV5-5 to TRBJ2-2, with D hard to call. Germline V CDR1 and CDR2: SGHKS, YYEKEE (reference sequence). The CDR3 length is 14 residues. The V end lost 1 base, the J end lost 4 bases, and 8 bases lay between the germline ends. DNA of the CDR3: TGTGCCAGCAGCTTGCCTAAAGGCACCGGGGAGCTGTTTTTT. It encodes CASSLPKGTGELFF.

The rearrangement uses TRBV5-6 and TRBJ2-7, with 11 positions matching TRBD1. Germline CDR1 reads SGHDT; CDR2 reads YYEEEE. The CDR3 totals 17 residues. V lost 1 base, J lost 3 bases, and 9 bases stayed unmatched. The CDR3 here is CASSLSTTGQGVYEQYF. DNA for the CDR3: TGTGCCAGCAGCTTGTCGACGACGGGACAGGGGGTCTACGAGCAGTACTTC.

The V call is TRBV9, the J call TRBJ2-4, with D possibly called TRBD1 or TRBD2 (6 bases each). CDR3 length: 13 amino acids. With 0 bases removed from V and 7 bases from J, the gap between germline ends came to 8 bases. CDR1 SGDLS and CDR2 YYNGEE come from the germline V gene. The CDR3 coding sequence is TGTGCCAGCAGCGTAGAAGGGGGGAACATTCAGTACTTC. Its protein product is CASSVEGGNIQYF.

The chain recombines TRBV5-1 with TRBJ2-7; 7 bases are shared with TRBD2. V gave up 1 base and J gave up 5 bases; unmatched junction bases: 6. The germline CDR1 and CDR2 sequences are SGHRS and YFSETQ. CDR3 length equals 14 residues. The CDR3 here is CASSLLRERNEQYF. The DNA for the CDR3 is TGCGCCAGCAGCTTGTTGCGGGAGAGGAACGAGCAGTACTTC.

The chain carries TRBV27 and TRBJ2-6; D is unclear. Germline CDR1 and CDR2: MNHEY and SMNVEV (reference sequence). The V gene lost 2 bases and the J gene lost 0 bases, with 11 bases spanning the gap. This CDR3 comprises 17 residues. The DNA of the CDR3 is TGTGCCAGCAGTTTACGATCGCGCAACTCTGGGGCCAACGTCCTGACTTTC. As protein: CASSLRSRNSGANVLTF.

CDR3 protein: CASVSGTGNYEQYF. CDR3 nucleotide sequence: TGCGCCAGCGTATCCGGGACAGGAAACTACGAGCAGTACTTC. The genes are TRBV5-1 and TRBJ2-7; 8 bases map to TRBD1. J was trimmed by 3 bases and V by 7 bases; bases with no gene match: 9. CDR1 is SGHRS and CDR2 is YFSETQ in the germline V gene. The CDR3 runs to 14 residues.

The sample holds a few counts of this clone. The chain joins TRBV7-8 to TRBJ2-3; D ambiguous. V was cut by 2 bases and J by 6 bases, with 3 bases left in between. The germline V gene has CDR1 SGHVS and CDR2 FQNEAQ. This CDR3 is built from 11 residues. CDR3 DNA sequence: TGTGCCAGCAGCTTATTTGATACGCAGTATTTT. It is translated as CASSLFDTQYF.

The rearrangement uses TRBV2 and TRBJ2-1, with 9 bases lining up with TRBD2. The CDR3 extends over 16 amino acids. Germline CDR1 and CDR2: SNHLY and FYNNEI. With V trimmed by 1 base and J by 4 bases, 5 bases remained unmatched. CDR3 nucleotide sequence: TGTGCCAGCAGTGAAGAGCTAGCGGGGTTATACAATGAGCAGTTCTTC. Its translation is CASSEELAGLYNEQFF.